This TCR beta chain was documented in a study of OX40 agonist ivuxolimab in advanced cancers. Study-level findings and limits: CD4+ and CD8+ T cells in blood underwent clonal expansion by week 6 at 0.1 to 3.0 mg/kg. Some of the nonresponding patients also showed low levels of normalized T-cell clonal expansion. Specificity for antigen went undetermined in the expanded peripheral T cells.

On this clone: The antigen remains unidentified.

People who had autoimmune disease history or systemic immunosuppression were excluded. The CDR3 has 12 amino acids. The germline V gene has CDR1 SGHDT and CDR2 YYEEEE. Trimming removed 0 bases from V and 6 bases from J, with 7 bases in between. Here immunoSEQ multiplex PCR was the method, and the copy in TCRdb shows in-frame clones only, minus some. The sample consists of about 25,000 clones, about 86% of them appearing once. Source: CD4+ or CD8+ T cells sorted from blood, taken in a trial of the OX40 agonist ivuxolimab. This receptor was taken from an adult with an advanced solid tumor such as melanoma, head and neck, liver or kidney cancer. J is TRBJ2-7 and V is TRBV5-6, with unresolved D. This chain's CDR3 is CASSLAATEQYF. The CDR3 DNA reads TGTGCCAGCAGCTTGGCAGCGACCGAGCAGTACTTC.